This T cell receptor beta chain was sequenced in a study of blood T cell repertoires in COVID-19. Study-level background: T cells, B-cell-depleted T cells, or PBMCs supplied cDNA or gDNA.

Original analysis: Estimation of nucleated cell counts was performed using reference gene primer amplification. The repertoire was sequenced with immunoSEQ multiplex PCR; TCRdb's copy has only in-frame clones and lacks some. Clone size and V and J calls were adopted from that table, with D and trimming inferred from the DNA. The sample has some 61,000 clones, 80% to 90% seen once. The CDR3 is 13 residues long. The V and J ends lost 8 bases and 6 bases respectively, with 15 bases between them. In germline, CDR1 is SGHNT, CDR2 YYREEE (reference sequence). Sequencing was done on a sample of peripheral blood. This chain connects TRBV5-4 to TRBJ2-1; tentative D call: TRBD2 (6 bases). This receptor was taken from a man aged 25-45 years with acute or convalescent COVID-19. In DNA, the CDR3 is TGTGCCAGTGGGAGGCTAGTAACCAATGAGCAGTTCTTC. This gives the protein CASGRLVTNEQFF.